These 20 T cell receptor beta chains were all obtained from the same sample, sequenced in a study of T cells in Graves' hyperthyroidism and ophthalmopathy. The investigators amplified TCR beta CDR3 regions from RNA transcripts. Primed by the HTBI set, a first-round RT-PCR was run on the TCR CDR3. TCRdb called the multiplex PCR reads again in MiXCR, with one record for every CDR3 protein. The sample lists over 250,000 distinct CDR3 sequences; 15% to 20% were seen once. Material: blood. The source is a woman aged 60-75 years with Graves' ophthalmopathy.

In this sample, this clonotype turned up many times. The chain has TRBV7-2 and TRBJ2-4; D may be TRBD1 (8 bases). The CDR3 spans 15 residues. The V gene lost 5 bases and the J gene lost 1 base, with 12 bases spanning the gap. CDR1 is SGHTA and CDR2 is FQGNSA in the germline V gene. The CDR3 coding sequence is TGTGCCAGCAGCACAGGGGGGGTGGCCAAAAACATTCAGTACTTC. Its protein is CASSTGGVAKNIQYF.

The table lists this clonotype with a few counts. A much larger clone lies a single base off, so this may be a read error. Here the CDR3 reads CASRAARHSYGQYF. The CDR3 DNA follows: TGTGCCAGCAGAGCAGCCCGCCATTCCTACGGGCAGTACTTC. The chain is built from TRBV3-1 and TRBJ2-7; D is unclear. The CDR3 spans 14 residues. In germline, CDR1 is LGHDT, CDR2 YNNKEL (reference sequence).

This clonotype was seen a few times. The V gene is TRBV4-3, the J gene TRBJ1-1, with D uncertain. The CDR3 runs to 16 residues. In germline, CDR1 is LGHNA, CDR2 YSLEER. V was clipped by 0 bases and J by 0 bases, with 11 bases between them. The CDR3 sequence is CASSQEIWVMNTEAFF. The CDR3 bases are TGCGCCAGCAGCCAAGAAATTTGGGTCATGAACACTGAAGCTTTCTTT.

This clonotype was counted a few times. CDR3 residues: CASSAGQENEKLFF. The CDR3 DNA follows: TGTGCCAGCAGCGCGGGACAAGAAAATGAAAAACTGTTTTTT. J is TRBJ1-4 and V is TRBV7-9; D may be TRBD1 (6 bases). The CDR3 loop spans 14 amino acids. The V and J ends lost 5 bases and 5 bases respectively, with 12 bases between them. CDR1 and CDR2 from the germline V gene are SEHNR and FQNEAQ (reference sequence).

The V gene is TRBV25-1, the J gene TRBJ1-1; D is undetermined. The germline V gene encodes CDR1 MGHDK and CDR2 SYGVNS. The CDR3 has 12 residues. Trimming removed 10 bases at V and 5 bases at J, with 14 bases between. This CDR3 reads CATQKGRTEAFF. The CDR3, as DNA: TGTGCCACCCAGAAAGGAAGAACTGAAGCTTTCTTT.

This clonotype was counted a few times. Here the CDR3 reads CASSLRLAGAHEQYF. The CDR3 DNA reads TGCGCCAGCAGCTTAAGACTAGCGGGGGCTCACGAGCAGTACTTC. This chain joins TRBV5-1 and TRBJ2-7; 12 positions agree with TRBD2. With V trimmed by 2 bases and J by 5 bases, 5 bases remained unmatched. This CDR3 has 15 residues. Germline V gives CDR1 SGHRS, CDR2 YFSETQ.

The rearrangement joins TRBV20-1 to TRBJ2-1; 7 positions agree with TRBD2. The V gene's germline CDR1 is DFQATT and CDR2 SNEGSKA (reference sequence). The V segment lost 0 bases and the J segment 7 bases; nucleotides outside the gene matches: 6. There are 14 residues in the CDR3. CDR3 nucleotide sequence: TGCAGTGCTAGAGATACGTCGCGGGGGAATGAGCAGTTCTTC. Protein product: CSARDTSRGNEQFF.

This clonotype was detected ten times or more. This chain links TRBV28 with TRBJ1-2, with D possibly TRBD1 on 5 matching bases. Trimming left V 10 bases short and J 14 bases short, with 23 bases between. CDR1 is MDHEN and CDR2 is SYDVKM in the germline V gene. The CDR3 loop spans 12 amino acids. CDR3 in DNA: TGTGCCATCACCCCCCTGAGGCGGCGGGGGACCTTC. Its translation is CAITPLRRRGTF.

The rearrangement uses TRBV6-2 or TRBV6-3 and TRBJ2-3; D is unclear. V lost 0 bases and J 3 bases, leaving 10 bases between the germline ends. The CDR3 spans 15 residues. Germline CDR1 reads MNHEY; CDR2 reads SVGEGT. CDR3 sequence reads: CASSYSSGTTDTQYF. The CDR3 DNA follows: TGTGCCAGCAGTTACTCGTCAGGCACAACAGATACGCAGTATTTT.

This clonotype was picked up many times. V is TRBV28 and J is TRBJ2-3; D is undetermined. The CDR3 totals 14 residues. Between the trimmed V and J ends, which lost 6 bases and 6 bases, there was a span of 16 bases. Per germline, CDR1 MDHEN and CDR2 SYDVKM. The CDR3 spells CASRVELSTDTQYF. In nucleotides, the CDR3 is TGTGCCAGCAGAGTGGAACTTAGTACGGATACGCAGTATTTT.

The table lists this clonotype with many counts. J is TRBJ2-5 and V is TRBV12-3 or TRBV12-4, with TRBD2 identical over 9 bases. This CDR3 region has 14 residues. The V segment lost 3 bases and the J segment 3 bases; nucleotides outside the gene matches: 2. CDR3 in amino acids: CASSLRGGEETQYF. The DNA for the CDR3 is TGTGCCAGCAGTTTGCGGGGGGGGGAAGAGACCCAGTACTTC.

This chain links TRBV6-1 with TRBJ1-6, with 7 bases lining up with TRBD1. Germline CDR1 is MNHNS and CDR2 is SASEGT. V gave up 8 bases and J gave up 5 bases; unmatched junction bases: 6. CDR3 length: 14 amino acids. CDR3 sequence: CASQTGVHNSPLHF. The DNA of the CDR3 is TGTGCCAGCCAAACAGGGGTCCATAATTCACCCCTCCACTTT.

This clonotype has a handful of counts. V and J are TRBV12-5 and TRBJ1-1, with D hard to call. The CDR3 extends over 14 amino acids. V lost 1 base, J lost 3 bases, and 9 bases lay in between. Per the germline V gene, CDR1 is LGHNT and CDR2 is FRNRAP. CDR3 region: CASGLDGGYTEAFF. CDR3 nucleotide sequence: TGTGCTAGTGGTTTGGATGGCGGATACACTGAAGCTTTCTTT.

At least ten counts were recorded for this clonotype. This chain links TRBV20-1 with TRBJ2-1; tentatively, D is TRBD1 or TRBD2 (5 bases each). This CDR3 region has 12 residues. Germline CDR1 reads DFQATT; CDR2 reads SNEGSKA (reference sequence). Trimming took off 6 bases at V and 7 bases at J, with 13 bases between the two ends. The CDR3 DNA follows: TGCAGTGCCGGTGGGGGTGGGAATGAGCAGTTCTTC. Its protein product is CSAGGGGNEQFF.

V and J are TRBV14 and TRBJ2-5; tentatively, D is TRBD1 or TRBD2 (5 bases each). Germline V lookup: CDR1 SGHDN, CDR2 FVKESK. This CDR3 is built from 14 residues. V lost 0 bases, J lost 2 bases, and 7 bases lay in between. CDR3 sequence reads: CASSQDWGQETQYF. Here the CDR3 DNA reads TGTGCCAGCAGCCAAGATTGGGGGCAAGAGACCCAGTACTTC.

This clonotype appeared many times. The CDR3 region has the DNA TGTGCCAGCAGTTCCCGGGACAGGGGAAAGAGCACAGATACGCAGTATTTT. As protein: CASSSRDRGKSTDTQYF. J is TRBJ2-3 and V is TRBV28; 10 bases match TRBD1. CDR1 MDHEN and CDR2 SYDVKM come from the germline V gene. The CDR3 spans 17 residues. The junction had 7 bases not matched to a gene; V was cut back by 4 bases and J by 0 bases. Full variable domain (outside the CDR3, taken from reference TRBV28 and TRBJ2-3): DVKVTQSSRYLVKRTGEKVFLECVQDMDHENMFWYRQDPGLGLRLIYFSYDVKMKEKGDIPEGYSVSREKKERFSLILESASTNQTSMYLCASSSRDRGKSTDTQYFGPGTRLTVL.

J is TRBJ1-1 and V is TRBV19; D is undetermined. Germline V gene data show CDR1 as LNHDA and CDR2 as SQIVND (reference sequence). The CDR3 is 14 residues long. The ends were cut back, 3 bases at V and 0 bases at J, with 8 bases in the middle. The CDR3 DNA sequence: TGTGCCAGTAGTATTGCCGGGTTGAACACTGAAGCTTTCTTT. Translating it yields CASSIAGLNTEAFF.

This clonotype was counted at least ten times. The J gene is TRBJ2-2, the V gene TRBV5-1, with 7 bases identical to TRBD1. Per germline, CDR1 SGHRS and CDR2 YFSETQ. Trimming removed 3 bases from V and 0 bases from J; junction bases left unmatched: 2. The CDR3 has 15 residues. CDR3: CASSSGTANTGELFF. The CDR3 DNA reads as TGCGCCAGCAGCTCCGGGACAGCGAACACCGGGGAGCTGTTTTTT.

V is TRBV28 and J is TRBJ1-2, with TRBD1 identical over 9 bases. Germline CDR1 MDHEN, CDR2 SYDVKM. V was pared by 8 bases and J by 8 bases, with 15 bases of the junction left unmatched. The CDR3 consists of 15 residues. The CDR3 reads CASSSGTGQVKGYTF. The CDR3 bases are TGTGCCAGCTCTTCCGGGACAGGGCAAGTGAAAGGCTACACCTTC.

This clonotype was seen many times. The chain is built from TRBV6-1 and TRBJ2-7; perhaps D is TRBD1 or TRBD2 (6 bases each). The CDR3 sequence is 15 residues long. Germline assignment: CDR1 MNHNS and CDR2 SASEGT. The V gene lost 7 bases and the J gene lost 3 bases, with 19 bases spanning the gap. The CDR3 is CASTRGTPIVYEQYF. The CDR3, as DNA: TGTGCCAGCACCCGCGGGACACCGATTGTCTACGAGCAGTACTTC.